This T cell receptor (beta chain) derives from a study of CD8 T cells in ankylosing spondylitis. General study findings and limits: Both synovial fluid and blood in reactive arthritis had previously been reported to carry some motif variants. Disease-linked clones were CD8+ and relatively rare in peripheral blood.

CDR1 is DFQATT, CDR2 SNEGSKA, per germline (reference sequence). V gave up 5 bases and J gave up 2 bases; unmatched junction bases: 9. The CDR3 spans 17 residues. Each CDR3 protein is one row after TCRdb ran MiXCR on the 5' RACE reads. The data show approximately 100,000 distinct CDR3 sequences, over 6.5% seen once. This clonotype was found many times. The antigen remains unidentified. Sequencing was done on a sample of blood, either unsorted or a sorted T cell fraction (not recorded which). The clonotype was recovered from a male donor with ankylosing spondylitis or in good health (not recorded which). V is TRBV20-1 and J is TRBJ2-3, with 14 bases lining up with TRBD2. The CDR3 nucleotides read TGCAGTGCTTTCCCCGGGACTAGCGGGAGTGTCACAGATACGCAGTATTTT. Its protein is CSAFPGTSGSVTDTQYF.